This T cell receptor beta chain was observed in a study of T cells expressing NK-cell markers (dated by TCRdb to between 2020 and 2021). At the level of the whole study: Three sorted T-cell subsets (CD3+CD56+NKG2C+, CD3+CD56+NKG2C- and CD3+CD56-NKG2C+) from fewer than 10 donors had their TCR beta-chain repertoires profiled. The study sequenced eight donors, all healthy volunteers chosen at random: three men and five women. Among the eight sequenced donors, seven were HCMV-seropositive and one was HCMV-seronegative. Sequencing of the libraries produced 2 x 150 bp reads on Illumina HiSeq 2000/2500, MiSeq or NextSeq.

Reading the germline V gene gives CDR1 MGHRA and CDR2 YSYEKL. Taken from cysteine to phenylalanine, the CDR3 has 17 residues. DNA for this receptor is not on file. Sequencing was carried out with an Illumina HiSeq 2000. TCR beta cDNA libraries were prepared using 5'RACE template switching, which introduced a universal primer site and unique molecular identifiers. cDNA synthesis was primed from the TCR beta constant segment and was followed by two successive PCR amplification steps. The paper's data handling went like this. MIGEC handled demultiplexing of the reads and grouping by UMI, while MiTCR was used to assemble and quantify clonotypes. To exclude erroneous sequences, any TCR cDNA sequence not supported by at least two reads was discarded. The tcR package was used for downstream repertoire analysis, with clonotypes matched between fractions based on CDR3 nucleotide sequence plus V segment. VDJmatch was used to annotate antigen specificity against VDJdb, with one amino acid substitution in CDR3 allowed. TCRdb reprocessed the sequencing reads and holds a single record per CDR3 protein sequence, with no DNA. TCRdb's processing, not the authors', yielded these V and J calls. The data table for this sample lists 400,000 or so distinct CDR3 sequences. Jointly, the top ten make up roughly 10% of the sample.

HCMV-specific IgG was detected in serum with a commercial ELISA kit to determine HCMV serostatus. Ficoll density gradient centrifugation was used to isolate peripheral blood mononuclear cells from blood. Turning to this clonotype: Its recognized antigen is unknown.

Results and caveats for the whole study, not just this receptor: In several donors, the dominant CD3+CD56+NKG2C+ clonotypes ranked among the top 10 CD8+ clonotypes, making up 1.0-7.0% of CD8+ T cells. It remained unclear whether the expanded NKG2C-expressing T cell clones were specific for HCMV antigens. Those dominant clonotypes were again the most abundant among CD3+CD56-NKG2C+ cells in four donors, at about 28.3-65%.

The sequence came from a woman aged 45-65 years in good health. Donor details come from another sample of the same person, matched by shared clones. The sample taken for sequencing was blood T cells: a sorted CD56 or NKG2C T cell subset, CD4+ or CD8+ T cells, or bulk PBMC T cells (not recorded which). The rearranged segments are TRBV4-1 and TRBJ1-4; TCRdb's D call of TRBD1 is untestable without DNA. The CDR3 region has the sequence CASSLPPVSRGREKLFF.